This TCR beta chain was observed in a study of T cells in Graves' hyperthyroidism and ophthalmopathy. Study-level findings and limits: The blood repertoire included most of the expanded thyroid clonotypes above 0.001.

In this sample, this clonotype turned up many times. Its target is unknown. The CDR3 extends over 15 amino acids. With V trimmed by 6 bases and J by 6 bases, 8 bases remained unmatched. CDR1 and CDR2 (germline): SGHTA, FQGNSA. From RNA transcripts, TCR beta CDR3 regions were amplified. The TCR CDR3 was amplified in a first-round RT-PCR using the HTBI primer set. TCRdb redid the calling of the multiplex PCR reads with MiXCR, one entry per CDR3 protein. The sample holds about 700,000 distinct CDR3 sequences, nearly 45% seen once. The receptor's source is an adult man with Graves' disease, either hyperthyroidism or ophthalmopathy (not recorded which). This chain connects TRBV7-2 to TRBJ1-6, with TRBD1 identical over 7 bases. The sequenced material came from peripheral blood or thyroid tissue (not recorded which). CDR3 region: CASSRGGQTNSPLHF. The CDR3 DNA reads as TGTGCCAGCAGTCGAGGGGGACAGACTAATTCACCCCTCCACTTT.